This TCR beta chain originates from a study of PD-L1 blockade in urothelial cancer. Study in general: About nine tenths of the roughly 29 patients comprised males who had bladder-origin urothelial cancer. Median blood clonality was roughly 0.088, with 82,636 unique TCRs.

The count of this clone is one. The time point here: peripheral blood 6 weeks after treatment start. The data were produced by immunoSEQ multiplex PCR, yet TCRdb's version contains in-frame clones alone and is incomplete. Among more than 60,000 clones listed, almost 90% were seen once. V was pared by 5 bases and J by 0 bases, with 17 bases between. The CDR3 consists of 17 residues. CDR1 is MNHEY and CDR2 is SMNVEV in the germline V gene (reference sequence). The sequence came from a man aged 55 to 70 with urothelial cancer. The input for sequencing was PBMCs, taken around atezolizumab (anti-PD-L1) treatment. The V and J genes are TRBV27 and TRBJ1-3, with D maybe TRBD1 (5 bases). As DNA, the CDR3 is TGTGCCAGCAGTACCCGATTGACAGCTAGCTCTGGAAACACCATATATTTT. Translated: CASSTRLTASSGNTIYF.